Listed below are T cell receptor beta chains from one sample, sequenced in a study of regulatory T cells in long-lasting Graves disease. Using its own MiXCR run on the multiplex PCR reads, TCRdb lists one record per CDR3 protein. This table has about 520,000 distinct CDR3 sequences, about 11% appearing once. This sample also belongs to another study, concerning T cells in Graves' hyperthyroidism and ophthalmopathy.

Sequenced here: peripheral blood mononuclear cells (PBMCs), sampled at new diagnosis, from a patient treated with antithyroid drugs. The receptors stem from a woman in her twenties or thirties with Graves disease. Each CDR3 is given without its conserved first and last residue. Clone size, where shown, is once, few, many, or a class for clones that have expanded.

CDR3	V	size	J
ASSPPRAKNTGELF	TRBV18	many	TRBJ2-2
ASSDYRGEKNTQY	TRBV25-1	many	TRBJ2-3
ASSSQGPYYGYT	TRBV2	many	TRBJ1-2
ASSPLGTEGTYEQY	TRBV28	few	TRBJ2-7
ASSDSGQRNTEAF	TRBV6-4	many	TRBJ1-1
ASSTPWGSSTDTQY	TRBV11-2	many	TRBJ2-3
SARDRDNIFRR	TRBV20-1	many	TRBJ2-7
ASNIWGSEAF	TRBV12-3/TRBV12-4	many	TRBJ1-1
ASSSPMVTEAF	TRBV28	many	TRBJ1-1
ASSLAAGLGGYT	TRBV5-6	NA	TRBJ1-2
ASRSPGTSNEKLF	TRBV6-1	many	TRBJ1-4
SAAGQPLGGSPLH	TRBV20-1	NA	TRBJ1-6
ASSLWGGGKGSYEQY	TRBV5-5	many	TRBJ2-7
AISERVSERY	TRBV10-3	few	TRBJ2-7
ATSILGTSGWQETQY	TRBV15	NA	TRBJ2-5
ASRTVGGTEAF	TRBV28	many	TRBJ1-1
ASSQATGGAETQY	TRBV4-3	NA	TRBJ2-5
ASSLTRADTQY	TRBV7-3	many	TRBJ2-3
ASSLTGGRNTEAF	TRBV28	many	TRBJ1-1
ASSLRPGQASFTDTQY	TRBV27	many	TRBJ2-3
AISATSVAGELF	TRBV10-3	few	TRBJ2-2
ASSQGTGSTYEQY	TRBV4-3	few	TRBJ2-7
ASSPGVGTGKNGYT	TRBV7-9	few	TRBJ1-2
ASSLDTSGARAGELF	TRBV7-2	few	TRBJ2-2
ASSRPERGRQY	TRBV3-1	many	TRBJ2-7
ASSLVGGRAHEQF	TRBV5-4	many	TRBJ2-1
ASRRQPKDKNTEAF	TRBV2	many	TRBJ1-1
SARVTGTGSKNIQY	TRBV20-1	many	TRBJ2-4
ASTPRGVVGTHEQY	TRBV6-1	many	TRBJ2-7